The present TCR beta chain was sequenced within a study of response to subunit inactivated influenza vaccine. Study outcomes and limitations: The authors suggested that few new T cells are recruited per seasonal influenza vaccination.

CDR3 length: 17 residues. V was pared by 2 bases and J by 0 bases, with 15 bases between. The germline CDR1 and CDR2 sequences are ENHRY and SYGVKD. TCRdb called the RT-PCR reads again in MiXCR, with one record for every CDR3 protein. This repertoire shows about 650,000 distinct CDR3 sequences, around a sixth found once; its top ten account for 11%. Of note for this clonotype: The antigen remains undetermined.

This clonotype originated in a man in his fifties or sixties who received an inactivated influenza vaccine. Sequences were derived from PBMCs from blood, sampled less than 13 days after vaccination. This rearrangement joins TRBV10-3 to TRBJ2-3, with TRBD1 as a possible D gene (5 bases). Here the CDR3 reads CAISEHPTDLSTDTQYF. In nucleotides, the CDR3 is TGTGCCATCAGTGAGCACCCGACAGACCTTAGCACAGATACGCAGTATTTT.